Detailed here is one T cell receptor (beta chain). Its cognate antigen is unknown. The repertoire was sequenced with immunoSEQ multiplex PCR; TCRdb's copy has only in-frame clones and lacks some. The sample yields 1.5 million to 2.5 million clones, roughly 95% seen once. Naive-designated CD8 cells lacked CD45RO, were positively enriched for CCR7, and omitted terminally differentiated effector memory CD45RA+ cells. CDR3 length: 11 residues. Germline lookup yields CDR1 GTSNPN and CDR2 SVGIG (reference sequence). The V and J ends lost 0 bases and 9 bases respectively, with 6 bases between them. This entry is derived from a study of shared clonotypes between healthy human individuals. General observations from the study: Memory subsets generally showed lower estimated richness than naive subsets.

The TCR sequence derives from a man between 18 and 29 years old in good health. The genes are TRBV30 and TRBJ2-1; no clear D gene. Material: naive CD8+ T cells sorted from blood. CDR3 coding DNA: TGTGCCTGGAGTGTAGGAGCTGAGCAGTTCTTC. Protein: CAWSVGAEQFF. The full variable domain, its missing parts supplied by reference TRBV30 and TRBJ2-1, is SQTIHQWPATLVQPVGSPLSLECTVEGTSNPNLYWYRQAAGRGLQLLFYSVGIGQISSEVPQNLSASRPQDRQFILSSKKLLLSDSGFYLCAWSVGAEQFFGPGTRLTVL.